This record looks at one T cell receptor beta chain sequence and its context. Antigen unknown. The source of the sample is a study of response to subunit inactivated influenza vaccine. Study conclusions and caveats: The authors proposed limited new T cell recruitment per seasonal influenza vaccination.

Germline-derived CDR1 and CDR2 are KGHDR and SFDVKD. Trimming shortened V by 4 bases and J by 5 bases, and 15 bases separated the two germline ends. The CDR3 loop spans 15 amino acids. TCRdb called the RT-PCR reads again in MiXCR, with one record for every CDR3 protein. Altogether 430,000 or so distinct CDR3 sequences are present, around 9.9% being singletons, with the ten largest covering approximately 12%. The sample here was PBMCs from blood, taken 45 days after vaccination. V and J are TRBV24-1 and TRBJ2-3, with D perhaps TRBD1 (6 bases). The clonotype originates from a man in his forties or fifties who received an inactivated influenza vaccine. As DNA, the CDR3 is TGTGCCACCAGTGAACGAGGGGGATTTGGAGATACGCAGTATTTT. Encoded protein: CATSERGGFGDTQYF.